This T cell receptor (beta chain) was identified in a study of blood T cells in healthy people across ages. Russia was home to the donors, healthy Caucasian individuals aged roughly 6 to 90. For the second PCR, which ran for about 7 to 11 cycles, a sample-barcoded 5' primer and a J-beta primer mix were used. Every molecule of cDNA carried a tag from a template-switch adaptor with 12 random nucleotides. CDR3-containing paired-end reads numbered at least 2.5 million in each sample. MiXCR, applied by TCRdb to the 5' RACE reads, yields one record per CDR3 protein. The sample has about 1.5 million distinct CDR3 sequences, approximately 39% seen once. Study-wide findings and caveats: Unknown donor CMV status possibly confounded expanded clonotype changes.

Deletions cut 0 bases from V and 4 bases from J, with 13 bases between. The CDR3 extends over 16 amino acids. Germline V gene lookup returns CDR1 LGHDT and CDR2 YNNKEL (reference sequence). For this clonotype: The antigen is not known.

This chain joins TRBV3-1 and TRBJ2-1; a weak D match, TRBD2 (5 bases). The sample consisted of blood. This clonotype was sampled from a woman between 18 and 29 years old in good health. CDR3 region: CASSQDLRAVYNEQFF. Written as DNA, the CDR3 is TGTGCCAGCAGCCAAGATCTCCGAGCGGTATACAATGAGCAGTTCTTC.